The clone carrying this T cell receptor beta chain was picked up a small number of times. Its cognate antigen is unknown. The data were obtained in a study of cytotoxic CD8 clonotypes in ibrutinib-treated CLL. Notes on the study in general: Public clonotypes showed up rarely, and on treatment they shrank or held steady.

Clones were read by immunoSEQ multiplex PCR, and TCRdb kept only the in-frame ones, dropping some. The table lists about 310,000 clones, 80% of them singletons. The receptor was isolated from a human donor with chronic lymphocytic leukemia. The sample in question was PBMCs, obtained before ibrutinib treatment.

DNA for the CDR3: TGTGCCAGCCGGCGCAGACTAGCGGGAGGGCACGCCTACGAGCAGTACTTC. Protein: CASRRRLAGGHAYEQYF. This chain links TRBV27 with TRBJ2-7, with TRBD2 identical over 14 bases. Germline CDR1 and CDR2: MNHEY and SMNVEV (reference sequence). The CDR3 spans 17 residues. The ends lost 8 bases at V and 2 bases at J; junction bases unmatched: 11.